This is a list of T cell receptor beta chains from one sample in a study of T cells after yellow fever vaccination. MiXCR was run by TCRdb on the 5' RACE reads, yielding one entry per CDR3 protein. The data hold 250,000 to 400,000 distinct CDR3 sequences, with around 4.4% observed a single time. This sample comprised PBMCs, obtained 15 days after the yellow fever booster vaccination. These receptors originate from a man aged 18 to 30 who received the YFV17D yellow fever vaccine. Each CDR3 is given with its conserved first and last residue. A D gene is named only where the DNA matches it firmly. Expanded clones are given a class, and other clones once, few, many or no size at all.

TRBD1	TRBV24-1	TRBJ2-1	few	TGTGCCACCAGTGATTTTGGGGACAGGTCCTACAATGAGCAGTTCTTC	CATSDFGDRSYNEQFF
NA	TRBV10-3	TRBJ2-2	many	TGTGCCATCAGTGATCCGACTGTCGGGGAGCTGTTTTTT	CAISDPTVGELFF
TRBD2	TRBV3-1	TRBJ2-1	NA	TGTGCCAGCAGCCACCGACTAGCGGGCAATGAGCAGTTCTTC	CASSHRLAGNEQFF
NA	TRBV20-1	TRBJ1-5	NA	TGCAGTGTTACCCCCGGGACGGAACTTTATAGCAATCAGCCCCAGCATTTT	CSVTPGTELYSNQPQHF
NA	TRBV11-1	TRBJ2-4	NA	TGTGCCAGCAGCTTGACGGGGGCCAACATTCAGTACTTC	CASSLTGANIQYF
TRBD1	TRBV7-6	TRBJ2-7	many	TGTGCCAGCAGCTCCGACAGGGGATACGAGCAGTACTTC	CASSSDRGYEQYF
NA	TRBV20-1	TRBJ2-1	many	TGCAGTGCTAGGGGAGGCGAGCAGTTCTTC	CSARGGEQFF
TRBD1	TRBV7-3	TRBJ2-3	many	TGTGCCAGCAGCTCCGACAGGGGCTCTAGCACAGATACGCAGTATTTT	CASSSDRGSSTDTQYF
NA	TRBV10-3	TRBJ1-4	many	TGTGCCATCAGCCGGGACTTGGATGAAAAACTGTTTTTT	CAISRDLDEKLFF
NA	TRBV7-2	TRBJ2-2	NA	TGTGCCAGCACCCCCGAGCGGATCACCGGGGAGCTGTTTTTT	CASTPERITGELFF
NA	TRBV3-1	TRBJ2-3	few	TGTGCCAGCAGCCAAGGCCCGGGGTCAGCGTATACGCAGTATTTT	CASSQGPGSAYTQYF
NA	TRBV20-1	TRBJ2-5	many	TGCAGTGCTAGGGAAATACACCTGGGTGAGACCCAGTACTTC	CSAREIHLGETQYF
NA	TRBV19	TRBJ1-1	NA	TGTGCCAGTAGTTCGTACCCAGAGCAGATGAACACTGAAGCTTTCTTT	CASSSYPEQMNTEAFF
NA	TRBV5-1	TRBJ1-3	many	TGCGCCAGCAGCGCCCAGGGTTCTGGAAACACCATATATTTT	CASSAQGSGNTIYF
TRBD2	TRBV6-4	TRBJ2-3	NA	TGTGCCAGCAGTGCGACTAGCGGGAGAACCGGCGGCACAGATACGCAGTATTTT	CASSATSGRTGGTDTQYF
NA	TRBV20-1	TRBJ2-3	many	TGCAGTCCCCGGGGCGGCAGCACAGATACGCAGTATTTT	CSPRGGSTDTQYF
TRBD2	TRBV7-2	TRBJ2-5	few	TGTGCCAGCAGCAAACCCTACAGCGACGGGGGGGAGACCCAGTACTTC	CASSKPYSDGGETQYF
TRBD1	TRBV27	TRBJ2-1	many	TGTGCCAGCAGTTTGACTCGGGACAGTTTATCCAATGAGCAGTTCTTC	CASSLTRDSLSNEQFF
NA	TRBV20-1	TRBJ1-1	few	TGCAGTGCTAGAAACCCAGGGGTAACTGAAGCTTTCTTT	CSARNPGVTEAFF
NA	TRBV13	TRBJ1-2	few	TGTGCCAGCTCCGCAGGGGAGGCGTTCGGCTACACCTTC	CASSAGEAFGYTF
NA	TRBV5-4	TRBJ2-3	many	TGTGCCAGCAGCCCCCAGGGGGGGCGTCGCACAGATACGCAGTATTTT	CASSPQGGRRTDTQYF
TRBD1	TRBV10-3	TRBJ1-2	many	TGTGCCATCAGTGAGCAGGGGGGCTATGGCTACACCTTC	CAISEQGGYGYTF
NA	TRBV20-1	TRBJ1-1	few	TGCAGTGCTAGAGAACTAGGCACTGAAGCTTTCTTT	CSARELGTEAFF
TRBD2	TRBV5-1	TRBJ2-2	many	TGCGCCAGCAGCTTGCCCCTAGCGGGGGACTTCGGGGAGCTGTTTTTT	CASSLPLAGDFGELFF
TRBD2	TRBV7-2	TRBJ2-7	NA	TGTGCCAGCAGCCGCGGGGGGACTAGAGCCTACGAGCAGTACTTC	CASSRGGTRAYEQYF
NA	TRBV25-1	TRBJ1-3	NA	TGTGCCAGCAGTGAATCAGGGGCTGCCTCTGGAAACACCATATATTTT	CASSESGAASGNTIYF
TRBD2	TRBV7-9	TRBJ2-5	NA	TGTGCCAGCAGGAGCGGGGGGGCTGAGACCCAGTACTTC	CASRSGGAETQYF
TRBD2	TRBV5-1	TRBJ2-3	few	TGCGCCAGCAGCTTTAATCCGGGCGGGGGGCTGACGGATACGCAGTATTTT	CASSFNPGGGLTDTQYF
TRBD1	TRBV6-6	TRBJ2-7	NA	TGTGCCAGCACCGAGTGGACAGGGGGCCTTGGGGAGCAGTACTTC	CASTEWTGGLGEQYF
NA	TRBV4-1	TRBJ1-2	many	TGCGCCAGCAGCCAAGAAGCCCAGTGGAAGGCCCGGATGGAGAGCTACACCTTC	CASSQEAQWKARMESYTF
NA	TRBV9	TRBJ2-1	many	TGTGCCAGCAGCGTAGGGGGCACCGAGGCGTATGAGCAGTTCTTC	CASSVGGTEAYEQFF
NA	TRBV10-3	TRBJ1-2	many	TGTGCCATCAGTGAGTCTGGGGCCGCGTATGGCTACACCTTC	CAISESGAAYGYTF
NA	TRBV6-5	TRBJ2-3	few	TGTGCCAGCAGGTCTTCAGATACGCAGTATTTT	CASRSSDTQYF
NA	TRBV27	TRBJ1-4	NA	TGTGCCAGCAGTTTAGTAGGGGTTGATGAAAAACTGTTTTTT	CASSLVGVDEKLFF
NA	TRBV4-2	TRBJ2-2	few	TGTGCCAGCAGCCAAGAAGAGTTAAGGAGTGCCGGGGAGCTGTTTTTT	CASSQEELRSAGELFF
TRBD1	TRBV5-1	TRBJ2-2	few	TGCGCCAGCAGCTTTCTGGGACAGTCGAACACCGGGGAGCTGTTTTTT	CASSFLGQSNTGELFF
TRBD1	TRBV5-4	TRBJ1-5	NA	TGTGCCAGCAGCCCGGGACAGGGGGCGAATCAGCCCCAGCATTTT	CASSPGQGANQPQHF